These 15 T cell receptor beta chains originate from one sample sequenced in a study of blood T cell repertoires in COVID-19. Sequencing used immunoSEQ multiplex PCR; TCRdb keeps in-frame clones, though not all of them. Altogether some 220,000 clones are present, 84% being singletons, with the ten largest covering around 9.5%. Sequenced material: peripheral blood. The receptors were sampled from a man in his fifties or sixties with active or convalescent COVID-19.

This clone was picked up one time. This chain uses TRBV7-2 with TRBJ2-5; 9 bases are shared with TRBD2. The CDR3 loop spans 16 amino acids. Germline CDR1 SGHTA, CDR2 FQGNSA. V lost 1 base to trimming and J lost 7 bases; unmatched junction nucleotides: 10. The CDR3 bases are TGTGCCAGCAGCTTAGGGCGACTAGCGGACCCGGGGACCCAGTACTTC. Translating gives CASSLGRLADPGTQYF.

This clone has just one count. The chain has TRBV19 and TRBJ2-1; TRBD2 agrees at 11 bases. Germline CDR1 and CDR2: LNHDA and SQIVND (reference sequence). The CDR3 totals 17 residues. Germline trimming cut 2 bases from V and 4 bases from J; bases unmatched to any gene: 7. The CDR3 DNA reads TGTGCCAGTAGTATACGGGGACTAGCGGTATCTTACAATGAGCAGTTCTTC. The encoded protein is CASSIRGLAVSYNEQFF. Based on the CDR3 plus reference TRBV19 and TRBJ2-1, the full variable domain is DGGITQSPKYLFRKEGQNVTLSCEQNLNHDAMYWYRQDPGQGLRLIYYSQIVNDFQKGDIAEGYSVSREKKESFPLTVTSAQKNPTAFYLCASSIRGLAVSYNEQFFGPGTRLTVL.

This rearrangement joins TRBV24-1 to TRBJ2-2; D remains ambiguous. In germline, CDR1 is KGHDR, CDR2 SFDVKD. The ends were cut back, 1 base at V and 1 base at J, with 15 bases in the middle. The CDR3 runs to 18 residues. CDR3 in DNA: TGTGCCACCAGTGATTTCCGTTTTACAGTGTTGAACACCGGGGAGCTGTTTTTT. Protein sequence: CATSDFRFTVLNTGELFF.

The CDR3 loop is CASSLQRHQETQYF. The CDR3 DNA reads TGTGCCAGCAGCTTACAGCGGCACCAAGAGACCCAGTACTTC. This chain uses TRBV11-2 with TRBJ2-5; D might be TRBD2 (5 bases). CDR3 length: 14 amino acids. The ends were cut back, 2 bases at V and 0 bases at J, with 7 bases in the middle. The germline gives CDR1 SGHAT, CDR2 FQNNGV.

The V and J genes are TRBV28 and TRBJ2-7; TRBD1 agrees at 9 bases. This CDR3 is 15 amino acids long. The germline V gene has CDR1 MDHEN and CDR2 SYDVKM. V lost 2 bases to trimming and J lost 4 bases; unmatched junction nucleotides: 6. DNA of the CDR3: TGTGCCAGCAGTTTACCCGGGACAGGGACATACGAGCAGTACGTC. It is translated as CASSLPGTGTYEQYV.

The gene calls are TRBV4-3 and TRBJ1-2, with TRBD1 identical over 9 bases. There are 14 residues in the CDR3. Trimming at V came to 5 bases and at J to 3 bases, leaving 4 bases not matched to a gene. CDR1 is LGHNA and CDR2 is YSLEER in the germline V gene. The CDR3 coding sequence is TGCGCCAGCAGCTTAGGGGACAGGGACTATGGCTACACCTTC. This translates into CASSLGDRDYGYTF.

The CDR3 region is CASSQFTGGGAPPNQPQHF. CDR3 in DNA: TGCGCCAGCAGTCAATTCACAGGTGGGGGGGCCCCCCCCAATCAGCCCCAGCATTTT. This chain connects TRBV23-1 to TRBJ1-5; TRBD1 might be the D (6 bases). TRBV23-1 is an ORF, and what it does is uncertain. The CDR3 is 19 residues long. V lost 1 base, J lost 3 bases, and 22 bases lay in between.

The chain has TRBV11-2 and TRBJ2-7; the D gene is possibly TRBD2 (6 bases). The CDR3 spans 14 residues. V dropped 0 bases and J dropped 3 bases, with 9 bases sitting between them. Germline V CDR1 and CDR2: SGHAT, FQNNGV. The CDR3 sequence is CASSLDRLVYEQYF. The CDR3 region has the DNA TGTGCCAGCAGCTTAGATCGACTAGTCTACGAGCAGTACTTC.

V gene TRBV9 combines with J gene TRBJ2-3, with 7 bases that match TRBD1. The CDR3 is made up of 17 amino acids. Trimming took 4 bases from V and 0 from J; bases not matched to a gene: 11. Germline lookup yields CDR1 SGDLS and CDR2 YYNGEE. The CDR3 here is CASSLISTGQSTDTQYF. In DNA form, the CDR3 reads TGTGCCAGCAGCCTAATATCGACGGGACAGAGCACAGATACGCAGTATTTT.

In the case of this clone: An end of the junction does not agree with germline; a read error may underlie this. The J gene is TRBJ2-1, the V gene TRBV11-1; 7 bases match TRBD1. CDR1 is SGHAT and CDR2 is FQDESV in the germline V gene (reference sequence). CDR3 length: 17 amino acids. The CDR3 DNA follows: TGTGCCAGCAGCCTAGCCACAGGGGTGAGCTCCTACAATGAGCAGTTCTTC. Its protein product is CASSLATGVSSYNEQFF.

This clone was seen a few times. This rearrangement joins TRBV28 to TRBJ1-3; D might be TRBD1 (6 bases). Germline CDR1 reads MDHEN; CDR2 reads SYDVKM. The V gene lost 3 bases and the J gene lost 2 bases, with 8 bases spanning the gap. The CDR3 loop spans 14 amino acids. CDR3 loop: CASSLAGAGNTIYF. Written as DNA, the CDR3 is TGTGCCAGCAGTTTGGCAGGGGCTGGAAACACCATATATTTT.

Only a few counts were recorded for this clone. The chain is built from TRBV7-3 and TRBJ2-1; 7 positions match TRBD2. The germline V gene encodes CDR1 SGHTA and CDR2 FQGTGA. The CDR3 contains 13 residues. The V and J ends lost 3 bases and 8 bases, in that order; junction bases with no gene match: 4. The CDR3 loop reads CASSLGGDDEQFF. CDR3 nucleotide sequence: TGTGCCAGCAGCTTGGGAGGGGACGATGAGCAGTTCTTC.

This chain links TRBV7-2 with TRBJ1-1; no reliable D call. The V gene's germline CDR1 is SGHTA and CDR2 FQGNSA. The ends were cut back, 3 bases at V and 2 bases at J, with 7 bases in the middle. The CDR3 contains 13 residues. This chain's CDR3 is CASSLAGNTEAFF. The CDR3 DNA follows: TGTGCCAGCAGCTTGGCGGGTAACACTGAAGCTTTCTTT.

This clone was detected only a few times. CDR3 bases: TGTGCCAGTAGTAGGGTTCAGGCTCCAGAGACCCAGTACTTC. This translates into CASSRVQAPETQYF. The chain carries TRBV19 and TRBJ2-5; D not certain. The V gene lost 4 bases and the J gene lost 4 bases, with 13 bases spanning the gap. The V gene's germline CDR1 is LNHDA and CDR2 SQIVND (reference sequence). CDR3 length equals 14 residues.

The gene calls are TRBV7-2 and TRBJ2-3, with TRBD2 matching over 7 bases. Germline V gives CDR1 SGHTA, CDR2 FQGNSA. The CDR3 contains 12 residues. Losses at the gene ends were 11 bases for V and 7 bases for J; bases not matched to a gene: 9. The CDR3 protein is CAVGAGMNTQYF. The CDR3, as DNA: TGTGCCGTAGGAGCGGGGATGAATACGCAGTATTTT.